The 24 T cell receptor beta chains reported below all come from one sample, sequenced in a study of neurological immune-mediated disorders. The time point was: technical triplicate 2. TCRdb redid the calling of the 5' RACE reads with MiXCR, one entry per CDR3 protein. The sample shows about 55,000 distinct CDR3 sequences, about 24% of them seen only once. The material sequenced was PBMCs. The origin of the receptors is a man aged 55 to 69 with HTLV-1-associated myelopathy (HAM/TSP).

At least ten counts were recorded for this clonotype. The rearrangement links TRBV27 to TRBJ2-4; TRBD1 agrees at 8 bases. Germline V gene data show CDR1 as MNHEY and CDR2 as SMNVEV (reference sequence). With V trimmed by 6 bases and J by 3 bases, 10 bases remained unmatched. The CDR3 has 16 residues. For the CDR3, the DNA is TGTGCCAGCAGACCACCAATCGGGACAGGCAAAAACATTCAGTACTTC. It specifies CASRPPIGTGKNIQYF.

The chain couples TRBV28 to TRBJ2-7, with 9 positions matching TRBD1. The CDR3 is made up of 16 amino acids. V was clipped by 4 bases and J by 2 bases; unmatched bases: 9. Germline CDR1 MDHEN, CDR2 SYDVKM. The CDR3 sequence: CASSSSGTGPPYEQYF. CDR3 DNA sequence: TGTGCCAGCAGTTCATCCGGGACAGGGCCACCCTACGAGCAGTACTTC.

This clonotype was found many times. The chain uses TRBV20-1 and TRBJ2-1; the match to TRBD2 covers 9 bases. Per germline, CDR1 DFQATT and CDR2 SNEGSKA (reference sequence). V shed 0 bases and J 6 bases; nucleotides not matched to a gene: 6. The CDR3 extends over 15 amino acids. This CDR3 is CSARDSSGRRNEQFF. CDR3 in DNA: TGCAGTGCTAGAGATTCGAGCGGGAGGCGCAATGAGCAGTTCTTC.

This clonotype occurred many times. CDR3 DNA: TGTGCCAGCAGCTTAGGCAAGGGGACCTACGAGCAGTACTTC. Translation: CASSLGKGTYEQYF. The chain has TRBV5-8 and TRBJ2-7; TRBD1 is a possible D gene (5 bases). Trimming took off 2 bases at V and 2 bases at J, with 11 bases between the two ends. The CDR3 sequence is 14 residues long. The germline gives CDR1 SGHTS, CDR2 YDEGEE.

This chain uses TRBV20-1 with TRBJ1-1; 8 bases fit TRBD1. V lost 0 bases, J lost 6 bases, and 12 bases stayed unmatched. The CDR3 sequence is 16 residues long. Germline values: CDR1 DFQATT, CDR2 SNEGSKA (reference sequence). The DNA for the CDR3 is TGCAGTGCTAGAGATGATCAGGCCAGGGGGCTTCCTGAAGCTTTCTTT. Residues: CSARDDQARGLPEAFF.

The chain uses TRBV5-1 and TRBJ2-7; no definite D call. The CDR3 has 13 amino acids. CDR1 is SGHRS, CDR2 YFSETQ, per germline. The V end was cut by 4 bases, the J end by 3 bases, with 11 bases between. CDR3 sequence reads: CASSALWSYEQYF. As DNA, the CDR3 is TGCGCCAGCAGCGCATTGTGGAGCTACGAGCAGTACTTC.

In regard to this clonotype: One end of the junction fails to match germline, which may point to a read error. This chain joins TRBV2 and TRBJ2-3, with TRBD2 matching over 7 bases. Germline CDR1 SNHLY, CDR2 FYNNEI. This CDR3 has 17 amino acids. CDR3 sequence (DNA): TGTGCAAGCAGGTCGGCGGTACTAGCGAGGGAGGTCGAGACGCAGTATTTT. It specifies CASRSAVLAREVETQYF.

The chain recombines TRBV10-3 with TRBJ2-3; 12 positions agree with TRBD2. Germline V gives CDR1 ENHRY, CDR2 SYGVKD. This CDR3 contains 14 residues. The junction had 2 bases not matched to a gene; V was cut back by 5 bases and J by 5 bases. The DNA of the CDR3 is TGTGCCATCAGTCGACTAGCGGGAGAAGATACGCAGTATTTT. Its protein product is CAISRLAGEDTQYF.

This clonotype was recorded many times. This rearrangement joins TRBV12-3 or TRBV12-4 to TRBJ2-7; D possibly matches TRBD1 or TRBD2 (5 bases each). The ends were cut back, 1 base at V and 8 bases at J, with 6 bases in the middle. The CDR3 is 11 residues long. CDR3 sequence: CASSLGGQQYF. CDR3 sequence (DNA): TGTGCCAGCAGTTTAGGGGGACAGCAGTACTTC.

This clonotype was picked up many times. CDR3 in DNA: TGTGCCAGCAGTGAAGATGAAAAACTGTTTTTT. Amino acids: CASSEDEKLFF. The genes are TRBV2 and TRBJ1-4; D not resolved. Germline V lookup: CDR1 SNHLY, CDR2 FYNNEI. The CDR3 sequence is 11 residues long. The V end was cut by 1 base, the J end by 6 bases, with 0 bases between.

This clonotype came up many times. The rearrangement uses TRBV6-1 and TRBJ2-3, with a weak D call TRBD1 (5 bases). The CDR3 is made up of 16 amino acids. Germline assignment: CDR1 MNHNS and CDR2 SASEGT. The V end lost 2 bases, the J end lost 0 bases, and 12 bases lay between the germline ends. CDR3 region: CASSERTRVSTDTQYF. DNA of the CDR3: TGTGCCAGCAGTGAAAGGACCAGGGTTAGCACAGATACGCAGTATTTT.

About this clonotype itself: A read error may produce the germline difference seen at one junction end. The gene calls are TRBV5-1 and TRBJ2-2; D is perhaps TRBD2 (5 bases). In germline, CDR1 is SGHRS, CDR2 YFSETQ. The CDR3 extends over 15 amino acids. CDR3 bases: TGCGCCAGCAGCCCCTGGACCTGGAACACCGGGGATCTGTTTTTT. It encodes CASSPWTWNTGDLFF.

In its sample, this clonotype was seen a few times. Possible read error: a much larger clone is one base away. The genes are TRBV27 and TRBJ2-7, with D perhaps given as TRBD1 or TRBD2 (5 bases each). This CDR3 is 14 amino acids long. CDR1 is MNHEY and CDR2 is SMNVEV in the germline V gene (reference sequence). CDR3 loop: CASSLSRGSNEQYF. The CDR3 DNA is TGTGCCAGCAGTTTATCACGGGGCTCCAACGAGCAGTACTTC.

In this sample, this clonotype turned up many times. The V and J genes are TRBV20-1 and TRBJ2-1; D is perhaps TRBD2 (6 bases). Deletions cut 6 bases from V and 1 base from J, with 16 bases between. This CDR3 is built from 15 residues. The germline V gene has CDR1 DFQATT and CDR2 SNEGSKA (reference sequence). For the CDR3, the DNA is TGCAGTGCCGACCGCCGGGGGAAATCCTACAATGAGCAGTTCTTC. This translates into CSADRRGKSYNEQFF.

About this clonotype itself: This likely comes from a read error, as the CDR3 has no conserved phenylalanine or tryptophan at its end. The chain has TRBV9 and TRBJ2-7, with no clear D. V was clipped by 2 bases and J by 1 base, with 13 bases between them. This CDR3 comprises 15 residues. Germline CDR1 reads SGDLS; CDR2 reads YYNGEE. The CDR3 sequence: CASSVSVATSYEQYL. For the CDR3, the DNA is TGTGCCAGCAGCGTTTCGGTGGCCACTTCCTACGAGCAGTACCTT.

This clonotype was counted many times. CDR3 sequence: CASSPLRYNEQFF. CDR3 DNA: TGTGCCAGCAGCCCACTCCGGTACAATGAGCAGTTCTTC. J is TRBJ2-1 and V is TRBV6-5; D gene uncertain. The CDR3 is 13 residues long. The germline V gene encodes CDR1 MNHEY and CDR2 SVGAGI. The V end lost 6 bases, the J end lost 4 bases, and 10 bases lay between the germline ends.

V gene TRBV4-2 combines with J gene TRBJ2-2, with D tentatively TRBD2 (6 bases). The V and J ends lost 8 bases and 5 bases respectively, with 18 bases between them. The V gene's germline CDR1 is LGHNA and CDR2 YNFKEQ. This CDR3 comprises 15 residues. CDR3 region: CASQDTGDQTGELFF. The CDR3 DNA follows: TGTGCCAGCCAAGATACGGGAGACCAAACCGGGGAGCTGTTTTTT.

At least ten counts were recorded for this clonotype. V gene TRBV5-1 combines with J gene TRBJ2-2, with a weak D call TRBD2 (5 bases). V was trimmed by 0 bases and J by 0 bases, leaving 12 bases between them. This CDR3 has 17 residues. Germline CDR1 and CDR2: SGHRS and YFSETQ. The CDR3 loop reads CASSLGGQPANTGELFF. For the CDR3, the DNA is TGCGCCAGCAGCTTGGGAGGGCAGCCAGCGAACACCGGGGAGCTGTTTTTT.

This clonotype was seen at least ten times. The genes are TRBV29-1 and TRBJ2-1; TRBD1 matches 8 bases. CDR3 length equals 12 residues. Germline CDR1 and CDR2: SQVTM and ANQGSEA. The V segment lost 2 bases and the J segment 12 bases; nucleotides outside the gene matches: 6. The CDR3 region has the DNA TGCAGCGTTGAAAACCAGGGGGCATCGCAGTTCTTC. Encoded protein: CSVENQGASQFF.

This clonotype has just one count. The J gene is TRBJ2-2, the V gene TRBV28; D may be TRBD2 (5 bases). The V and J ends lost 1 base and 0 bases respectively, with 12 bases between them. The CDR3 is made up of 17 amino acids. Germline CDR1 MDHEN, CDR2 SYDVKM. The CDR3 loop is CASSLLGGYSNTGELFF. CDR3 nucleotide sequence: TGTGCCAGCAGTTTATTGGGCGGGTATTCGAACACCGGGGAGCTGTTTTTT. Complete variable domain (other parts from reference TRBV28 and TRBJ2-2): DVKVTQSSRYLVKRTGEKVFLECVQDMDHENMFWYRQDPGLGLRLIYFSYDVKMKEKGDIPEGYSVSREKKERFSLILESASTNQTSMYLCASSLLGGYSNTGELFFGEGSRLTVL.

V usage is TRBV12-3 or TRBV12-4 and J usage is TRBJ2-2; 9 positions match TRBD1. This CDR3 has 16 amino acids. V lost 5 bases, J lost 0 bases, and 4 bases stayed unmatched. The CDR3 sequence: CASSRTGGANTGELFF. In DNA form, the CDR3 reads TGTGCCAGCAGTCGTACAGGGGGCGCGAACACCGGGGAGCTGTTTTTT.

In this sample, this clonotype turned up once. This sequence joins TRBV10-3 and TRBJ2-6, with D possibly called TRBD1 or TRBD2 (5 bases each). Trimming left V 6 bases short and J 2 bases short, with 14 bases between. CDR3 length: 16 residues. Germline assignment: CDR1 ENHRY and CDR2 SYGVKD. The CDR3 protein is CAISGTEVPGANVLTF. The DNA of the CDR3 is TGTGCCATCAGCGGGACGGAGGTACCTGGGGCCAACGTCCTGACTTTC.

The chain combines TRBV7-3 with TRBJ1-2, with D perhaps TRBD1 (5 bases). The CDR3 covers 13 residues. Trimming stripped 8 bases from V and 6 bases from J, with 16 bases between. In germline, CDR1 is SGHTA, CDR2 FQGTGA. CDR3 in amino acids: CASRTGGRDGYTF. The CDR3 DNA follows: TGTGCCAGCCGCACAGGAGGGCGTGATGGCTACACCTTC. Using reference TRBV7-3 and TRBJ1-2 for the parts outside the CDR3, the full variable domain is GAGVSQTPSNKVTEKGKYVELRCDPISGHTALYWYRQSLGQGPEFLIYFQGTGAADDSGLPNDRFFAVRPEGSVSTLKIQRTERGDSAVYLCASRTGGRDGYTFGSGTRLTVV.

This clonotype was counted at least ten times. The chain employs TRBV5-6 and TRBJ1-1; no definite D call. Trimming left V 0 bases short and J 1 base short, with 13 bases between. Germline V gene sequence: CDR1 SGHDT, CDR2 YYEEEE. This CDR3 spans 16 amino acids. The CDR3 loop is CASSLAYTRRNTEAFF. In DNA form, the CDR3 reads TGTGCCAGCAGCTTGGCCTACACCCGAAGGAACACTGAAGCTTTCTTT.